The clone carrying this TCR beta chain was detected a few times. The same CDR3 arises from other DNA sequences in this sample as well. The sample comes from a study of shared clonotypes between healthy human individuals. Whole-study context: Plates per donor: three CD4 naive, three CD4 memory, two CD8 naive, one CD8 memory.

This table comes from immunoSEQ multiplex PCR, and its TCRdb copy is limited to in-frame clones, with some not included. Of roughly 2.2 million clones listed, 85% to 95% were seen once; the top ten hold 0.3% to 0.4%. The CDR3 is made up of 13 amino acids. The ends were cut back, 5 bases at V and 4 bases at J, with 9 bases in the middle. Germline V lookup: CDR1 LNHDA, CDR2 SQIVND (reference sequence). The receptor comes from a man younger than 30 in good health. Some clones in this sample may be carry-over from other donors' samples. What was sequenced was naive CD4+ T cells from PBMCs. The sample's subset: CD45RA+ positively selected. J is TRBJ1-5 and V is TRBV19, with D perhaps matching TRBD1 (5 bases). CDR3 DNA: TGTGCCAGTAGTGTTGACAGAAATCAGCCCCAGCATTTT. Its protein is CASSVDRNQPQHF. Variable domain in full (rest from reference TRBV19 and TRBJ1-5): DGGITQSPKYLFRKEGQNVTLSCEQNLNHDAMYWYRQDPGQGLRLIYYSQIVNDFQKGDIAEGYSVSREKKESFPLTVTSAQKNPTAFYLCASSVDRNQPQHFGDGTRLSIL.